A single sample is the source of the 7 T cell receptor beta chains below, sequenced in a study of shared clonotypes between healthy human individuals. Sequenced by immunoSEQ multiplex PCR; TCRdb stores in-frame clones only, minus some. The sample contains about 87,000 clones, roughly 45% of which appear only once. The sequenced sample consisted of PBMCs. All receptors derive from a woman between 35 and 50 years old in good health. Some clones in this sample may be carry-over from other donors' samples.

This clone came up many times. The gene calls are TRBV5-6 and TRBJ1-1; tentative D call: TRBD1 (6 bases). The V end was cut by 3 bases, the J end by 7 bases, with 13 bases between. Germline CDR1 and CDR2: SGHDT and YYEEEE. CDR3 length: 13 amino acids. DNA of the CDR3: TGTGCCAGCAGCTCGTCAATCAGGGGTGAAGCTTTCTTT. Translated: CASSSSIRGEAFF.

Written as DNA, the CDR3 is TGTGCCAGCAGCCGAGGTAGCGGCTCCAATAACGAGCAGTACTTC. This gives the protein CASSRGSGSNNEQYF. V gene TRBV7-2 combines with J gene TRBJ2-7, with a possible D match to TRBD2 (6 bases). The germline V gene encodes CDR1 SGHTA and CDR2 FQGNSA. CDR3 length equals 15 residues. Trimming shortened V by 5 bases and J by 5 bases, and 19 bases separated the two germline ends.

This clone was observed a few times. The CDR3 nucleotides are TGCGCCAGCAGCCCTCAAGTTAGACTAGCGGGAGGCAATGAGCAGTTCTTC. Protein product: CASSPQVRLAGGNEQFF. The rearrangement joins TRBV4-1 to TRBJ2-1; the match to TRBD2 covers 13 bases. The trim removed 4 bases at V and 6 bases at J, leaving 9 bases unmatched. Germline CDR1 reads MGHRA; CDR2 reads YSYEKL. This CDR3 has 17 residues.

This clone was seen a handful of times. The chain employs TRBV18 and TRBJ2-7; no reliable D call. Germline V gives CDR1 KGHSH, CDR2 LQKENI. Between the trimmed V and J ends, which lost 1 base and 2 bases, there was a span of 12 bases. The CDR3 is made up of 15 amino acids. The chain's CDR3 is CASSPLGQVTYEQYF. The CDR3 DNA is TGTGCCAGCTCACCACTAGGGCAGGTAACCTACGAGCAGTACTTC.

In regard to this clone: The sample holds other DNA sequences that translate to the same CDR3. The CDR3 sequence: CASSSLIARTRYEQYF. DNA for the CDR3: TGTGCCAGCAGCTCCCTGATAGCCCGAACTAGGTACGAGCAGTACTTC. J is TRBJ2-7 and V is TRBV11-2; tentatively, D is TRBD2 (5 bases). CDR1 and CDR2 (germline): SGHAT, FQNNGV. V gave up 4 bases and J gave up 4 bases, with 20 bases separating them. The CDR3 has 16 amino acids.

J is TRBJ1-5 and V is TRBV28; D not resolved. The CDR3 consists of 14 residues. Trimming took off 4 bases at V and 3 bases at J, with 10 bases between the two ends. Germline CDR1 and CDR2: MDHEN and SYDVKM. Here the CDR3 reads CASSSEVDNQPQHF. The CDR3 DNA is TGTGCCAGCAGTTCGGAGGTGGACAATCAGCCCCAGCATTTT.

J is TRBJ2-1 and V is TRBV2; D call uncertain. Germline V gene lookup returns CDR1 SNHLY and CDR2 FYNNEI. CDR3 length: 11 amino acids. Trimming cost V 7 bases and J 8 bases, with 9 bases left between them. The CDR3 DNA is TGTGCCAGCACCACAGCCCATGAGCAGTTCTTC. Its protein product is CASTTAHEQFF.